These 18 T cell receptor beta chains came from one sample sequenced in a study of control samples from healthy donors and cancer patients. The data were produced by immunoSEQ multiplex PCR, yet TCRdb's version contains in-frame clones alone and is incomplete. The data contain tens of thousands of clones, 85% to 90% of them singletons. The sequenced sample was PBMCs. The receptors shown here come from a woman between 45 and 60 years old with colorectal cancer.

V gene TRBV10-3 combines with J gene TRBJ1-6; D gene ambiguous. CDR1 and CDR2 (germline): ENHRY, SYGVKD. V dropped 5 bases and J dropped 3 bases, with 8 bases sitting between them. The CDR3 contains 14 residues. CDR3 sequence reads: CAISKDGYNSPLHF. As DNA, the CDR3 is TGTGCCATCAGTAAGGACGGCTATAATTCACCCCTCCACTTT.

The V call is TRBV19, the J call TRBJ2-2, with TRBD2 matching 11 bases. This CDR3 spans 14 amino acids. V lost 5 bases to trimming and J lost 6 bases; unmatched junction nucleotides: 2. From germline, CDR1 is LNHDA and CDR2 SQIVND (reference sequence). The CDR3 loop is CASSGSGGAGELFF. In DNA, the CDR3 is TGTGCCAGTAGTGGTAGCGGGGGGGCCGGGGAGCTGTTTTTT.

The genes are TRBV12-3 or TRBV12-4 and TRBJ2-7; TRBD1 aligns across 11 bases. The CDR3 contains 13 residues. Germline trimming cut 3 bases from V and 5 bases from J; bases unmatched to any gene: 0. The CDR3 DNA reads as TGTGCCAGCAGTTTGGGACAGGGGGACGAGCAGTACGTC. Translation gives CASSLGQGDEQYV.

The chain is built from TRBV5-1 and TRBJ2-1; weak D call: TRBD1 (5 bases). CDR1 and CDR2 (germline): SGHRS, YFSETQ. The CDR3 consists of 15 residues. Trimming took 2 bases from V and 0 from J, leaving 9 bases between them. CDR3 loop: CASSLYTGSYNEQFF. CDR3 sequence (DNA): TGCGCCAGCAGCTTATACACAGGCTCCTACAATGAGCAGTTCTTC.

The V and J genes are TRBV6-2 or TRBV6-3 and TRBJ2-7, with 9 bases lining up with TRBD1. CDR1 MNHEY and CDR2 SVGEGT come from the germline V gene. The CDR3 extends over 13 amino acids. J gave up 12 bases and V 5 bases, and 11 bases lay outside the gene matches. This CDR3 is CASSRTGVSLWYV. The CDR3, as DNA: TGTGCCAGCAGTCGGACAGGGGTATCCTTATGGTACGTC.

Only a few counts were recorded for this clone. The chain employs TRBV3-1 (or the pseudogene TRBV3-2) and TRBJ1-2; 9 nucleotides agree with TRBD1. This CDR3 has 14 amino acids. V trimming: 3 bases; J trimming: 4 bases; junction bases outside the gene matches: 3. CDR1 and CDR2 (germline): LGHDT, YNNKEL (reference sequence). The CDR3: CASSQGTGLYGYTF. The DNA for the CDR3 is TGTGCCAGCAGCCAGGGGACAGGGCTCTATGGCTACACCTTC.

This rearrangement joins TRBV5-1 to TRBJ1-1; TRBD1 matches 7 bases. V lost 0 bases to trimming and J lost 6 bases; unmatched junction nucleotides: 5. Germline values: CDR1 SGHRS, CDR2 YFSETQ. This CDR3 contains 14 residues. DNA of the CDR3: TGCGCCAGCAGCTTGGGACCCGGGACAGCTGAAGCTTTCTTT. Protein product: CASSLGPGTAEAFF.

The V gene is TRBV2, the J gene TRBJ1-6; 9 bases align to TRBD1. CDR3 length: 14 amino acids. Trimming removed 10 bases from V and 7 bases from J; junction bases left unmatched: 8. Germline V gene sequence: CDR1 SNHLY, CDR2 FYNNEI. The CDR3 loop is CAITNRGRNSPLHF. The CDR3 bases are TGTGCCATAACCAACAGGGGGCGGAATTCACCCCTCCACTTT.

The J gene is TRBJ1-2, the V gene TRBV7-9; a weak D match, TRBD1 (6 bases). CDR1 SEHNR and CDR2 FQNEAQ come from the germline V gene (reference sequence). Trimming stripped 1 base from V and 4 bases from J, with 7 bases between. This CDR3 has 13 residues. Here the CDR3 reads CASSLGTVYGYTF. For the CDR3, the DNA is TGTGCCAGCAGCTTAGGGACAGTCTATGGCTACACCTTC.

The rearrangement joins TRBV7-9 to TRBJ2-2, with D perhaps matching TRBD1 or TRBD2 (5 bases each). The CDR3 is 17 amino acids. Germline assignment: CDR1 SEHNR and CDR2 FQNEAQ (reference sequence). V gave up 5 bases and J gave up 7 bases, with 23 bases separating them. The CDR3 loop reads CASSGTNTRGAGGELFF. The CDR3 coding sequence is TGTGCCAGCAGCGGCACCAACACCAGAGGGGCGGGCGGGGAGCTGTTTTTT.

The J gene is TRBJ1-2, the V gene TRBV19; possibly TRBD1 for D (6 bases). The CDR3 contains 15 residues. Germline V gene lookup returns CDR1 LNHDA and CDR2 SQIVND (reference sequence). With 1 base removed from V and 4 bases from J, the gap between germline ends came to 13 bases. The CDR3 here is CASSIVAGAAYGYTF. Here the CDR3 DNA reads TGTGCCAGTAGTATAGTCGCAGGGGCGGCCTATGGCTACACCTTC.

The chain carries TRBV18 and TRBJ2-2; no reliable D call. The V and J ends lost 4 bases and 1 base respectively, with 10 bases between them. The CDR3 sequence is 15 residues long. Germline loops: CDR1 KGHSH, CDR2 LQKENI. The CDR3 loop is CASSLRQLNTGELFF. CDR3 coding DNA: TGTGCCAGCTCACTCCGACAATTGAACACCGGGGAGCTGTTTTTT.

This clone has a handful of counts. The chain carries TRBV25-1 and TRBJ2-5; possible D gene TRBD1, 6 bases. In germline, CDR1 is MGHDK, CDR2 SYGVNS. This CDR3 has 14 residues. The CDR3 nucleotides read TGTCCGTGCAAGCCGGGACACATACCAAGAACCCAGTACTTC. Its translation is CPCKPGHIPRTQYF.

V usage is TRBV28 and J usage is TRBJ1-2, with 10 bases fitting TRBD1. CDR3 length: 15 residues. The J segment lost 7 bases and the V segment lost 4 bases, leaving 9 bases of the junction unmatched. CDR1 is MDHEN and CDR2 is SYDVKM in the germline V gene. CDR3 DNA sequence: TGTGCCAGCAGTTCAGGACAGGGGGGCGAAGGTGGCTACACCTTC. The encoded protein is CASSSGQGGEGGYTF.

The V call is TRBV28, the J call TRBJ2-2, with D possibly called TRBD1 or TRBD2 (6 bases each). This CDR3 spans 13 amino acids. The V end was cut by 7 bases, the J end by 6 bases, with 12 bases between. Germline values: CDR1 MDHEN, CDR2 SYDVKM. In DNA form, the CDR3 reads TGTGCCAGCATCTACAGGGACTCCGGGGAGCTGTTTTTT. This sequence encodes CASIYRDSGELFF.

The V call is TRBV19, the J call TRBJ2-2, with 7 nucleotides matching TRBD2. This CDR3 has 15 amino acids. With 8 bases clipped from V and 0 bases from J, the junction kept 6 bases outside the gene matches. From germline, CDR1 is LNHDA and CDR2 SQIVND (reference sequence). Here the CDR3 reads CASSWEGPNTGELFF. The CDR3 DNA reads as TGTGCCAGTTCCTGGGAGGGACCGAACACCGGGGAGCTGTTTTTT.

This rearrangement joins TRBV6-5 to TRBJ2-1; D is possibly TRBD1 (6 bases). V was trimmed by 7 bases and J by 4 bases, leaving 17 bases between them. Germline V CDR1 and CDR2: MNHEY, SVGAGI. This CDR3 is 15 amino acids long. The CDR3 nucleotides are TGTGCCAGCATTCCCGACAGGATCTCTTACAATGAGCAGTTCTTC. Protein sequence: CASIPDRISYNEQFF.

This clone has only a few counts. The chain carries TRBV6-2 or TRBV6-3 and TRBJ2-7, with 8 bases lining up with TRBD1. Germline CDR1 MNHEY, CDR2 SVGEGT. There are 13 residues in the CDR3. The V segment lost 6 bases and the J segment 6 bases; nucleotides outside the gene matches: 7. As DNA, the CDR3 is TGTGCCAGCAGCCCGACAGGGGAACGCGAGCAGTACGTC. It translates to CASSPTGEREQYV.